This T cell receptor (beta chain) was recovered during a study of control samples from healthy donors and cancer patients. Assay used: immunoSEQ multiplex PCR; TCRdb lists only in-frame clones, some missing. The sample yields 150,000 to 200,000 clones, of which the top ten take up roughly 2%. Trimming removed 7 bases at V and 0 bases at J, with 13 bases between. CDR3 length equals 15 residues. The germline V gene encodes CDR1 MNHEY and CDR2 SMNVEV (reference sequence). The sequencing sample was made of blood. This TCR was sampled from a woman in her 30s in good health. The chain couples TRBV27 to TRBJ2-1; a possible D gene is TRBD2 (6 bases). CDR3: CASMGGASSYNEQFF. The CDR3 DNA is TGTGCCAGCATGGGCGGGGCGAGCTCCTACAATGAGCAGTTCTTC.